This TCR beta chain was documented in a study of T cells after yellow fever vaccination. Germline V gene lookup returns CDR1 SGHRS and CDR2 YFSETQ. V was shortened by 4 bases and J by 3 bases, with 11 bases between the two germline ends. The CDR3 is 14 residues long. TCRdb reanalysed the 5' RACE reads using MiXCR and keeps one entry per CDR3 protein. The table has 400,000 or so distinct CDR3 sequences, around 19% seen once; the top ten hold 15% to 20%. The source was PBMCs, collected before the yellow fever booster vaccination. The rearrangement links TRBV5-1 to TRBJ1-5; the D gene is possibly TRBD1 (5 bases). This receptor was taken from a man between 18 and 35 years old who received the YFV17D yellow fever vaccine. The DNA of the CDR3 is TGCGCCAGCAGCCCCGGGACGTACAATCAGCCCCAGCATTTT. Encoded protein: CASSPGTYNQPQHF.